The 25 T cell receptor beta chains given below trace back to one sample, sequenced in a study of CD8+ T cells in alopecia areata. Investigators isolated RNA and reverse transcribed it into cDNA to act as the sequencing template. Measured with immunoSEQ multiplex PCR; TCRdb has only the in-frame clones, and not every one. This table holds about 210,000 clones, roughly three fifths found once. Sample treatment: oral pan-JAK inhibitor, 5-10 mg twice daily. The specimen comprised CD4+ T cells sorted from blood, sampled at roughly week 45, from a patient treated with tofacitinib. The receptors shown here come from a human donor with alopecia areata.

Notes on this clone: Additional DNA sequences in this sample encode the identical CDR3. The V gene is TRBV7-3, the J gene TRBJ1-2; maybe TRBD1 (5 bases). The germline CDR1 and CDR2 sequences are SGHTA and FQGTGA. This CDR3 has 13 amino acids. Between the trimmed V and J ends, which lost 5 bases and 3 bases, there was a span of 10 bases. The CDR3 spells CASSLGGDYGYTF. DNA for the CDR3: TGTGCCAGCAGCCTCGGGGGTGACTATGGCTACACCTTC.

This sequence joins TRBV29-1 and TRBJ1-4; no reliable D call. The V end was cut by 2 bases, the J end by 7 bases, with 11 bases between. CDR1 is SQVTM and CDR2 is ANQGSEA in the germline V gene. The CDR3 is 13 amino acids. The CDR3: CSVEKGAGEKLFF. The CDR3 DNA reads as TGCAGCGTTGAAAAGGGAGCGGGTGAAAAACTGTTTTTT.

Only one count was recorded for this clone. The rearrangement links TRBV5-1 to TRBJ2-4, with D possibly matching TRBD1 (6 bases). CDR3 length equals 13 residues. V lost 0 bases and J lost 7, with 8 bases in between. Per the germline V gene, CDR1 is SGHRS and CDR2 is YFSETQ. CDR3 protein: CASSLVRGNIQYF. The CDR3 bases are TGCGCCAGCAGCTTGGTTAGGGGGAACATTCAGTACTTC.

This rearrangement joins TRBV30 to TRBJ2-1, with D possibly matching TRBD2 (6 bases). This CDR3 region has 11 residues. The V gene lost 2 bases and the J gene lost 9 bases, with 8 bases spanning the gap. Germline assignment: CDR1 GTSNPN and CDR2 SVGIG (reference sequence). CDR3 DNA: TGTGCCTGGAGTCCCGGGGGTGAGCAGTTCTTC. This gives the protein CAWSPGGEQFF.

This clone has only a few counts. The gene calls are TRBV11-2 and TRBJ2-5; 7 nucleotides agree with TRBD1. The CDR3 has 14 residues. CDR1 SGHAT and CDR2 FQNNGV come from the germline V gene. Unmatched junction bases numbered 5, after V lost 3 bases and J lost 4 bases. This CDR3 reads CASSLRTGAETQYF. The CDR3 DNA follows: TGTGCCAGCAGCTTGAGAACAGGGGCAGAGACCCAGTACTTC.

This clone has only a few counts. The chain has TRBV7-6 and TRBJ1-6, with TRBD1 matching 8 bases. V lost 4 bases to trimming and J lost 9 bases; unmatched junction nucleotides: 5. From germline, CDR1 is SGHVS and CDR2 FNYEAQ. The CDR3 runs to 14 residues. In DNA, the CDR3 is TGTGCCAGCAGCTCTGGACAGGGATCTTCACCCCTCCACTTT. It yields the protein CASSSGQGSSPLHF.

This chain connects TRBV2 to TRBJ1-5; D is unclear. CDR3 length: 13 residues. The germline V and J ends were trimmed by 4 bases and 2 bases, with 6 bases remaining between them. Germline assignment: CDR1 SNHLY and CDR2 FYNNEI. CDR3 DNA sequence: TGTGCCAGCAGTGGGGTAGGCAATCAGCCCCAGCATTTT. This encodes CASSGVGNQPQHF.

The chain joins TRBV2 to TRBJ1-2; a weak D match, TRBD1 (5 bases). CDR3 length equals 13 residues. In germline, CDR1 is SNHLY, CDR2 FYNNEI. Deletions cut 4 bases from V and 4 bases from J, with 10 bases between. CDR3 amino acids: CASSAGQGYGYTF. In DNA form, the CDR3 reads TGTGCCAGCAGTGCCGGCCAGGGCTATGGCTACACCTTC. The whole variable domain, filled in from reference TRBV2 and TRBJ1-2, reads EPEVTQTPSHQVTQMGQEVILRCVPISNHLYFYWYRQILGQKVEFLVSFYNNEISEKSEIFDDQFSVERPDGSNFTLKIRSTKLEDSAMYFCASSAGQGYGYTFGSGTRLTVV.

The chain has TRBV29-1 and TRBJ2-7, with D possibly being TRBD2 (6 bases). Germline CDR1 reads SQVTM; CDR2 reads ANQGSEA. V shed 6 bases and J shed 5 bases, with 11 bases lying between them. The CDR3 length is 11 residues. The CDR3 nucleotides are TGCAGCGTCAGACTAGGGAACGAGCAGTACTTC. This codes for CSVRLGNEQYF.

The chain recombines TRBV11-1 with TRBJ2-5, with D unresolved. The V end lost 1 base, the J end lost 4 bases, and 7 bases lay between the germline ends. The CDR3 is 13 residues long. CDR1 and CDR2 (germline): SGHAT, FQDESV (reference sequence). The CDR3 loop reads CASSLDRGETQYF. The CDR3 DNA reads TGTGCCAGCAGCTTAGACCGTGGAGAGACCCAGTACTTC.

The CDR3 DNA reads TGTGCCAGCAGCCGGGAAGGGGACTACCCCTTTCCAGATACGCAGTATTTT. This encodes CASSREGDYPFPDTQYF. V is TRBV9 and J is TRBJ2-3; 7 nucleotides agree with TRBD2. Germline V gene data show CDR1 as SGDLS and CDR2 as YYNGEE. V lost 4 bases and J lost 4; bases outside the gene matches: 15. This CDR3 region has 17 residues.

About this clone itself: This sample includes further DNA sequences coding for the same CDR3. In nucleotides, the CDR3 is TGTGCCAGCAGCCCAATGGGACAGGGGAACACTGAAGCTTTCTTT. It translates to CASSPMGQGNTEAFF. The chain joins TRBV9 to TRBJ1-1; the match to TRBD1 covers 9 bases. The CDR3 contains 15 residues. Germline loops: CDR1 SGDLS, CDR2 YYNGEE. The junction had 5 bases not matched to a gene; V was cut back by 4 bases and J by 1 base.

The rearrangement links TRBV5-1 to TRBJ1-2; perhaps TRBD1 as D (6 bases). The CDR3 is made up of 14 amino acids. The V gene lost 0 bases and the J gene lost 6 bases, with 12 bases spanning the gap. In germline, CDR1 is SGHRS, CDR2 YFSETQ. CDR3 residues: CASSLDGGGNGYTF. Here the CDR3 DNA reads TGCGCCAGCAGCTTGGATGGAGGGGGAAATGGCTACACCTTC.

J is TRBJ1-2 and V is TRBV27; D is undetermined. V lost 1 base, J lost 7 bases, and 10 bases lay in between. The CDR3 has 13 residues. The germline CDR1 and CDR2 sequences are MNHEY and SMNVEV (reference sequence). DNA of the CDR3: TGTGCCAGCAGTTTATACAGACACAGTGGCTACACCTTC. This codes for CASSLYRHSGYTF.

V and J are TRBV28 and TRBJ2-1, with a possible D match to TRBD2 (7 bases). This CDR3 contains 14 residues. V was cut by 3 bases and J by 9 bases, with 15 bases left in between. Germline V gives CDR1 MDHEN, CDR2 SYDVKM. The CDR3 bases are TGTGCCAGCAGTTTGGTAGGCGGGGGCGGTGAGCAGTTCTTC. Protein product: CASSLVGGGGEQFF.

This chain connects TRBV9 to TRBJ2-2; D is undetermined. Trimming shortened V by 2 bases and J by 5 bases, and 7 bases separated the two germline ends. The CDR3 runs to 13 residues. The germline gives CDR1 SGDLS, CDR2 YYNGEE. The CDR3 loop is CASSVLITGELFF. DNA for the CDR3: TGTGCCAGCAGCGTGTTGATTACCGGGGAGCTGTTTTTT.

V usage is TRBV19 and J usage is TRBJ2-1; D is perhaps TRBD1 or TRBD2 (6 bases each). CDR3 size: 16 residues. Germline CDR1 and CDR2: LNHDA and SQIVND (reference sequence). Between the trimmed V and J ends, which lost 4 bases and 2 bases, there was a span of 15 bases. CDR3 sequence (DNA): TGTGCCAGTAGTAGGGGAGAGGGGGGTACCTACAATGAGCAGTTCTTC. Translating gives CASSRGEGGTYNEQFF.

V gene TRBV18 combines with J gene TRBJ1-4; TRBD1 might be the D (5 bases). In germline, CDR1 is KGHSH, CDR2 LQKENI. V lost 2 bases and J lost 4, with 11 bases in between. CDR3 length: 15 residues. The DNA for the CDR3 is TGTGCCAGCTCACCAGGAGGGGCGGGTAATGAAAAACTGTTTTTT. As protein: CASSPGGAGNEKLFF.

This rearrangement joins TRBV7-2 to TRBJ2-5; maybe TRBD1 (5 bases). Germline assignment: CDR1 SGHTA and CDR2 FQGNSA. The V end was cut by 5 bases, the J end by 5 bases, with 12 bases between. The CDR3 length is 13 residues. CDR3 sequence reads: CASSLGVRETQYF. The CDR3 bases are TGTGCCAGCAGCCTAGGGGTTCGGGAGACCCAGTACTTC. Drawing the rest from reference TRBV7-2 and TRBJ2-5, the complete variable domain is GAGVSQSPSNKVTEKGKDVELRCDPISGHTALYWYRQSLGQGLEFLIYFQGNSAPDKSGLPSDRFSAERTGGSVSTLTIQRTQQEDSAVYLCASSLGVRETQYFGPGTRLLVL.

V and J are TRBV20-1 and TRBJ1-2; TRBD1 matches at 8 bases. V shed 6 bases and J 6 bases; nucleotides not matched to a gene: 3. Germline CDR1 reads DFQATT; CDR2 reads SNEGSKA (reference sequence). The CDR3 contains 11 residues. CDR3 amino acids: CSALTGDGYTF. For the CDR3, the DNA is TGCAGTGCCTTGACAGGGGATGGCTACACCTTC.

The genes are TRBV29-1 and TRBJ1-2, with D uncertain. The CDR3 loop spans 13 amino acids. The germline V gene encodes CDR1 SQVTM and CDR2 ANQGSEA. Deletions cut 6 bases from V and 0 bases from J, with 11 bases between. The CDR3 DNA sequence: TGCAGCGTCGACGACGGTACTAACTATGGCTACACCTTC. Amino acid sequence: CSVDDGTNYGYTF.

This clone occurred a few times. J is TRBJ2-1 and V is TRBV10-3, with D tentatively TRBD1 or TRBD2 (5 bases each). Deletions cut 0 bases from V and 9 bases from J, with 15 bases between. This CDR3 has 15 residues. Germline V lookup: CDR1 ENHRY, CDR2 SYGVKD. CDR3 region: CAISESAGVQGEQFF. Here the CDR3 DNA reads TGTGCCATCAGTGAGTCTGCCGGGGTTCAGGGTGAGCAGTTCTTC.

The chain recombines TRBV20-1 with TRBJ2-5, with D uncertain. The germline CDR1 and CDR2 sequences are DFQATT and SNEGSKA (reference sequence). V gave up 2 bases and J gave up 5 bases, with 6 bases separating them. This CDR3 has 11 amino acids. The CDR3 loop reads CSARPAETQYF. The DNA of the CDR3 is TGCAGTGCTAGACCAGCTGAGACCCAGTACTTC.

The chain has TRBV7-2 and TRBJ2-7; D not resolved. Germline CDR1 reads SGHTA; CDR2 reads FQGNSA. V was clipped by 2 bases and J by 3 bases, with 8 bases between them. The CDR3 has 13 residues. The CDR3 reads CASSLQQSYEQYF. CDR3 nucleotide sequence: TGTGCCAGCAGCTTACAACAGAGCTACGAGCAGTACTTC.

This clone was counted between two and nine times. This rearrangement joins TRBV29-1 to TRBJ2-5; possibly TRBD1 for D (5 bases). Germline V gene data show CDR1 as SQVTM and CDR2 as ANQGSEA. CDR3 size: 12 residues. V was pared by 5 bases and J by 1 base, with 8 bases between. This CDR3 reads CSVRQTQETQYF. The CDR3 DNA reads TGCAGCGTTCGACAGACCCAAGAGACCCAGTACTTC.